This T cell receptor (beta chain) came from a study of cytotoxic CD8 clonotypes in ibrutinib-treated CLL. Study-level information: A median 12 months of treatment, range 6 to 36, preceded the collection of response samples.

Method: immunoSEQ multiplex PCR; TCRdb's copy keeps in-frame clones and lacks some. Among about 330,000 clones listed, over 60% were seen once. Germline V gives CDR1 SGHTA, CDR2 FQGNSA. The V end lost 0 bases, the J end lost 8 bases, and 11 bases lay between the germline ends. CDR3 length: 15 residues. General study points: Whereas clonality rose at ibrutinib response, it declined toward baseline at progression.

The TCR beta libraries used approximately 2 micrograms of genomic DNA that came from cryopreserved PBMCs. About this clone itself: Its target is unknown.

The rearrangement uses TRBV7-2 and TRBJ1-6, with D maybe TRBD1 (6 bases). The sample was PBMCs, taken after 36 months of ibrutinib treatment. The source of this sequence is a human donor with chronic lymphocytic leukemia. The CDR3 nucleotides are TGTGCCAGCAGCTTAGCGTTGGGGGCGGATTCACCCCTCCACTTT. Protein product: CASSLALGADSPLHF.